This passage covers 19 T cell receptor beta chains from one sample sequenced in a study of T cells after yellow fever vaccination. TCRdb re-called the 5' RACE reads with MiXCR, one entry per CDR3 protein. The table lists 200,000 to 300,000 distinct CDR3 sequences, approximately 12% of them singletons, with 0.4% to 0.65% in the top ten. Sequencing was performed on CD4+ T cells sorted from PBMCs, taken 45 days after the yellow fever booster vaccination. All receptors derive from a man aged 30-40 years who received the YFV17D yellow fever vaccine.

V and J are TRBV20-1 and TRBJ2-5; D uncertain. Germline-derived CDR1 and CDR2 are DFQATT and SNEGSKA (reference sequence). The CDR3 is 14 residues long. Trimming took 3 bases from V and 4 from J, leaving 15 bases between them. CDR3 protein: CSASPQKTTETQYF. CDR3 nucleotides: TGCAGTGCTAGCCCTCAGAAAACCACAGAGACCCAGTACTTC.

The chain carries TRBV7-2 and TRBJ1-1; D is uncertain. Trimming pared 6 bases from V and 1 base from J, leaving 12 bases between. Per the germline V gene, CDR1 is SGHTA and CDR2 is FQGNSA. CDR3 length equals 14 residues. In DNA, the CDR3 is TGTGCCAGCAGGATCGACGGGCGGAACACTGAAGCTTTCTTT. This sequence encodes CASRIDGRNTEAFF.

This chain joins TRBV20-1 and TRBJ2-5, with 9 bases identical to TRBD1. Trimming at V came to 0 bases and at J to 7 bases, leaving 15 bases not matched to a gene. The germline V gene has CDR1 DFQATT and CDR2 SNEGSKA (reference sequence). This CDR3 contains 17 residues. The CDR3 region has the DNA TGCAGTGCTAGAGAGGGGAAGACGGGACAGGGTTTTGTGACCCAGTACTTC. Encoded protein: CSAREGKTGQGFVTQYF.

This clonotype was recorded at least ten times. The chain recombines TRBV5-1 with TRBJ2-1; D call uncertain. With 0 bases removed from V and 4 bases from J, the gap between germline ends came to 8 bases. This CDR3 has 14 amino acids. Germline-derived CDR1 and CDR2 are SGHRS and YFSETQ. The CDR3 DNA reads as TGCGCCAGCAGCTTGGAGGTCAGATACAATGAGCAGTTCTTC. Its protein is CASSLEVRYNEQFF. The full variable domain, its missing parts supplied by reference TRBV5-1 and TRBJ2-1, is KAGVTQTPRYLIKTRGQQVTLSCSPISGHRSVSWYQQTPGQGLQFLFEYFSETQRNKGNFPGRFSGRQFSNSRSEMNVSTLELGDSALYLCASSLEVRYNEQFFGPGTRLTVL.

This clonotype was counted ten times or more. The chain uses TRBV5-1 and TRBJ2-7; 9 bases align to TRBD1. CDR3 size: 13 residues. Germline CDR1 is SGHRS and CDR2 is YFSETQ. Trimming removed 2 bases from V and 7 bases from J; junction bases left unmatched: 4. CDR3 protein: CASSFTGGGEQYF. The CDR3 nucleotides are TGCGCCAGCAGCTTCACAGGGGGCGGGGAGCAGTACTTC.

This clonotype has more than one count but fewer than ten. Here the CDR3 DNA reads TGCGCCAGCAGCTCCGGCGCGGGGAGCGCGATCTACGAGCAGTACTTC. Its translation: CASSSGAGSAIYEQYF. The chain employs TRBV5-1 and TRBJ2-7; the D gene is possibly TRBD2 (6 bases). Germline V gene lookup returns CDR1 SGHRS and CDR2 YFSETQ. The CDR3 covers 16 residues. V was pared by 3 bases and J by 3 bases, with 19 bases between.

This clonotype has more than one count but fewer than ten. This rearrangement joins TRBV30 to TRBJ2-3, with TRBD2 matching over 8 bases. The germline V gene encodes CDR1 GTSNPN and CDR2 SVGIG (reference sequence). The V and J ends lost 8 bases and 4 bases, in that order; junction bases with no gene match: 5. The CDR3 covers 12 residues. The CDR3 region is CARGTRADTQYF. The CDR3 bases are TGTGCCCGCGGGACTAGGGCAGATACGCAGTATTTT.

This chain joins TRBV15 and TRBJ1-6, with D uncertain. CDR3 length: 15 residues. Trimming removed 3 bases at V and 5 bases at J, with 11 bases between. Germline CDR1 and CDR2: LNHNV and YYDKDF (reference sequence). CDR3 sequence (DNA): TGTGCCACCAGCAGTTTGAACCGAGATAATTCACCCCTCCACTTT. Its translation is CATSSLNRDNSPLHF. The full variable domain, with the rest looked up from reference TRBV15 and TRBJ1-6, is DAMVIQNPRYQVTQFGKPVTLSCSQTLNHNVMYWYQQKSSQAPKLLFHYYDKDFNNEADTPDNFQSRRPNTSFCFLDIRSPGLGDTAMYLCATSSLNRDNSPLHFGNGTRLTVT.

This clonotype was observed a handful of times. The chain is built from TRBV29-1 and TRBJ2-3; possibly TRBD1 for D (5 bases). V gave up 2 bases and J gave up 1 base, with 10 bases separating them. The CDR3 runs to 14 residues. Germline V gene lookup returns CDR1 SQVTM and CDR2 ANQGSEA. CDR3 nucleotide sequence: TGCAGCGTTGAACGCGTCAGGGGCACAGATACGCAGTATTTT. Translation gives CSVERVRGTDTQYF.

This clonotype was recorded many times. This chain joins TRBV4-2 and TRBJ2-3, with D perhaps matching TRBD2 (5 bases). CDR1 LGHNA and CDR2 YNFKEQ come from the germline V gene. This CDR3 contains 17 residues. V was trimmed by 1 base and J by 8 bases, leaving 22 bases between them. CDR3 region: CASSQVSSAGPAGTQYF. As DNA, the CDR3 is TGTGCCAGCAGCCAAGTCAGTTCGGCAGGTCCCGCGGGTACGCAGTATTTT.

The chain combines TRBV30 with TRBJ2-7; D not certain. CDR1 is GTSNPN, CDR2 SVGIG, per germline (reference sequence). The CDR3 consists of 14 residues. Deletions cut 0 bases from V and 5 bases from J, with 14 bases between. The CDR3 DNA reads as TGTGCCTGGAGTGTACTTCTAAGGAGCCACGAGCAGTACTTC. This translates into CAWSVLLRSHEQYF.

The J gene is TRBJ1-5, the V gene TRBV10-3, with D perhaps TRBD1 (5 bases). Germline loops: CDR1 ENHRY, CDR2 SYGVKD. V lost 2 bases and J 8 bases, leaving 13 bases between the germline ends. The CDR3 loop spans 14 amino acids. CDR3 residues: CAISEGGGVEPQHF. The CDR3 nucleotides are TGTGCCATCAGTGAGGGCGGGGGAGTTGAGCCCCAGCATTTT.

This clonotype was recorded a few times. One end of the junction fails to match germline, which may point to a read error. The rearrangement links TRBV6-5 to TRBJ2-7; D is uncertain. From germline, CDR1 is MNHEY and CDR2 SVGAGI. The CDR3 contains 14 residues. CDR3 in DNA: TGTGCCAGCAGTGACTCACTGAACGTGGGCGAGCAGTACTTC. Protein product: CASSDSLNVGEQYF.

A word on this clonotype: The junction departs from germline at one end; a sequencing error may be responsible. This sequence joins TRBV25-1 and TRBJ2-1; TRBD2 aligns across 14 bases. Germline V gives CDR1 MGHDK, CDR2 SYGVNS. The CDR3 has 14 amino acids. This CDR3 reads CASSETGTSGRVIF. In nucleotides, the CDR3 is TGTGCCAGCAGTGAAACCGGGACTAGCGGGAGAGTGATCTTC.

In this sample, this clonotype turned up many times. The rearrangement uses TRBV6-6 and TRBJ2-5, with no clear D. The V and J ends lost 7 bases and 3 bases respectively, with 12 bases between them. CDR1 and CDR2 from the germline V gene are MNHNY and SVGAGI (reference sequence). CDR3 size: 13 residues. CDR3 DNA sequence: TGTGCCAGCAATCCTCGTTCAAAAGAGACCCAGTACTTC. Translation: CASNPRSKETQYF.

CDR3 sequence (DNA): TGTGCCAGCAGCTTACTTGGGCAGTCCAATCAGCCCCAGCATTTT. This codes for CASSLLGQSNQPQHF. V and J are TRBV7-2 and TRBJ1-5; D unclear. CDR1 and CDR2 from the germline V gene are SGHTA and FQGNSA. The CDR3 runs to 15 residues. V was pared by 2 bases and J by 3 bases, with 11 bases between. Complete variable domain (other parts from reference TRBV7-2 and TRBJ1-5): GAGVSQSPSNKVTEKGKDVELRCDPISGHTALYWYRQSLGQGLEFLIYFQGNSAPDKSGLPSDRFSAERTGGSVSTLTIQRTQQEDSAVYLCASSLLGQSNQPQHFGDGTRLSIL.

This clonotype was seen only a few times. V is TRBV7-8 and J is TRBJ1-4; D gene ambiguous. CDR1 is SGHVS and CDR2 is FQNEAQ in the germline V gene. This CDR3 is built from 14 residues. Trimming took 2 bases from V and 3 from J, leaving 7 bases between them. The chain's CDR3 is CASSLSRPNEKLFF. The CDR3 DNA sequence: TGTGCCAGCAGCTTAAGCAGACCTAATGAAAAACTGTTTTTT.

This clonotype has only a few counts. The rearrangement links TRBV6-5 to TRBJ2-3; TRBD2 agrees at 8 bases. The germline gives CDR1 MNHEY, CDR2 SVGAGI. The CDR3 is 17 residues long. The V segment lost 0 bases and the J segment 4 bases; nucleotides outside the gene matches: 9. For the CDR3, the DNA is TGTGCCAGCAGTTACTCGATTCCAGCGGGAGCTCCAGATACGCAGTATTTT. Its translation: CASSYSIPAGAPDTQYF.

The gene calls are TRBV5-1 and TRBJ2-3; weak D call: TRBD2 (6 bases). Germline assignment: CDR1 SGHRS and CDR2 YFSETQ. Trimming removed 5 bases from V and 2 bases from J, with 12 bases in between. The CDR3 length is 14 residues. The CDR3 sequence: CASRVSGDTDTQYF. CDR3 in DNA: TGCGCCAGCAGGGTTAGCGGAGACACAGATACGCAGTATTTT.